This TCR beta chain was obtained from a study of T cells in Graves' hyperthyroidism and ophthalmopathy. Study-wide results and caveats: From stable hyperthyroidism, ophthalmopathy was set apart by a 13 V-J model.

In making diagnoses, clinical symptoms, serum thyroxine and TRAb, thyroid ultrasound and orbital computed tomography were all used. Fresh peripheral blood, more than 9 ml, yielded the PBMCs. This clonotype was detected only a few times. Its antigen is not known. Researchers took RNA transcripts and amplified the TCR beta CDR3 regions from them. TCR CDR3 underwent first-round RT-PCR with the HTBI primer set. In TCRdb, the multiplex PCR reads were re-called with MiXCR into one record per CDR3 protein. The sample contains a few hundred thousand distinct CDR3 sequences, roughly 15% of which appear only once. This CDR3 has 13 residues. The V gene's germline CDR1 is DFQATT and CDR2 SNEGSKA (reference sequence).

The chain employs TRBV20-1 and TRBJ1-1, with 7 bases identical to TRBD1. The material sequenced was blood. The receptor was isolated from a woman aged 50 to 60 with Graves' hyperthyroidism that later progressed to Graves' ophthalmopathy. CDR3 amino acids: CGSPTGSKTEAFF. The CDR3, as DNA: TGCGGGAGTCCGACAGGGAGTAAGACTGAAGCTTTCTTT.